These T cell receptor beta chains were read from a single sample in a study of blood T cell repertoires in COVID-19. Only in-frame clones appear in the TCRdb table, and some are missing; sequencing was by immunoSEQ multiplex PCR. The repertoire holds nearly 200,000 clones, with about 88% as singletons. Specimen: peripheral blood. Receptors originate from a woman aged 40 to 50 who had recovered from COVID-19. Each CDR3 is given with its conserved first and last residue. The D gene is left open where the match is weak. Some rows have no size entry. The others give once, few or many, or a class for an expanded clone.

V gene	D gene	J gene	clone size	CDR3 DNA	CDR3 protein
TRBV5-4	.	TRBJ2-2	.	TGTGCCAGCAGCCCCTCCCTTTCAGGGGCCGGGGAGCTGTTTTTT	CASSPSLSGAGELFF
TRBV30	.	TRBJ1-5	.	TGTGCCTGGAGTGTACAAACGTTCAGCAATCAGCCCCAGCATTTT	CAWSVQTFSNQPQHF
TRBV29-1	TRBD1	TRBJ1-2	.	TGCAGCGTTGAAGGGGGGCAGGGGGACGAATCCGTATCAGGCTACACCTTC	CSVEGGQGDESVSGYTF
TRBV7-3	TRBD2	TRBJ2-1	.	TGTGCCAGCAGCCTCCCGGCTAGCGGGATCAATGAGCAGTTCTTC	CASSLPASGINEQFF
TRBV7-3	.	TRBJ1-1	.	TGTGCCAGCAGCCCGGGAGGGGTTGGCGTCACTGAAGCTTTCTTT	CASSPGGVGVTEAFF
TRBV7-6	TRBD1	TRBJ1-2	.	TGTGCCAGCAGCTTGGGGCAGGGGGTCCTTGAGGGCTACACCTTC	CASSLGQGVLEGYTF
TRBV7-9	.	TRBJ2-7	.	TGTGCCAGCAGCCTAGAGCGGACTATTAGCTCCTACGAGCAGTACTTC	CASSLERTISSYEQYF
TRBV7-2	TRBD2	TRBJ2-7	.	TGTGCCAGCAGCTTAGCTTTTTCTAGCGGGAGGTCCCCCTACGAGCAGTACTTC	CASSLAFSSGRSPYEQYF
TRBV4-2	.	TRBJ2-1	once	TGTGCCAGCACCAGTACAAATGAGCAGTTCTTC	CASTSTNEQFF
TRBV3-1/TRBV3-2	TRBD2	TRBJ2-5	.	TGTGCCAGCAGCCAGATACCGGGACTAGCGGGAGCCCCAGAGACCCAGTACTTC	CASSQIPGLAGAPETQYF
TRBV6-5	TRBD1	TRBJ2-7	.	TGTGCCAGCAGTCAACAGGGGGATTCCTACGAGCAGTACTTC	CASSQQGDSYEQYF
TRBV4-2	TRBD2	TRBJ2-7	.	TGTGCCAGCAGCCAAGAGGCCCCCTGGGGCGGGAGATCCTACGAGCAGTACTTC	CASSQEAPWGGRSYEQYF
TRBV30	.	TRBJ1-2	.	TGTGCCTGGAGTGTCGGGTCGGCAGATTATGGCTACACCTTC	CAWSVGSADYGYTF
TRBV19	TRBD2	TRBJ2-3	.	TGTGCCAGTAGTATCTTGGCGGGAGTTCATCTCGGGCCAGATACGCAGTATTTT	CASSILAGVHLGPDTQYF
TRBV20-1	TRBD2	TRBJ2-3	.	TGCAGTGCTAGTCGTGGACTAGCGGAAGATACGCAGTATTTT	CSASRGLAEDTQYF
TRBV27	.	TRBJ2-7	.	TGTGCCAGCAGTTCATCCGGGATTTCCTCCTACGAGCAGTACTTC	CASSSSGISSYEQYF
TRBV12-5	.	TRBJ2-1	.	TGTGCTAGTGGTTCGACTTCGAGCTCCTACAATGAGCAGTTCTTC	CASGSTSSSYNEQFF
TRBV11-2	.	TRBJ2-1	.	TGTGCCAGCAGCTTAGATCAGCTAGTCTCCTACAATGAGCAGTTCTTC	CASSLDQLVSYNEQFF
TRBV6-2/TRBV6-3	TRBD2	TRBJ2-3	.	TGTGCCAGCAGTTACTTCCGACTAGCGGGTCCCTCCCTCTCTAGCACAGATACGCAGTATTTT	CASSYFRLAGPSLSSTDTQYF
TRBV18	TRBD2	TRBJ2-3	.	TGTGCCAGCTCACCACGGGTAGCGGGAATTGAGGCAGATACGCAGTATTTT	CASSPRVAGIEADTQYF
TRBV29-1	.	TRBJ1-2	.	TGCAGCGTTGATTTTGGAGTCTATGGCTACACCTTC	CSVDFGVYGYTF
TRBV27	TRBD2	TRBJ2-2	.	TGTGCCAGCACCCTGGGACTAGTAGGAACCGGGGAGCTGTTTTTT	CASTLGLVGTGELFF
TRBV7-6	TRBD2	TRBJ2-1	.	TGTGCCAGCAGCTTACCTAGCGGGAGTCAGAATGAGCAGTTCTTC	CASSLPSGSQNEQFF
TRBV5-1	.	TRBJ2-2	.	TGCGCCAGCAGCTTGGGGAGGGAGCAGGCCGGGGAGCTGTTTTTT	CASSLGREQAGELFF
TRBV9	.	TRBJ1-1	.	TGTGCCAGCAGCGTAGATCAGGGGAACACTGAAGCTTTCTTT	CASSVDQGNTEAFF
TRBV11-3	TRBD1	TRBJ1-6	.	TGTGCCAGCAGCCAAGGACAGGATAATTCACCCCTCCACTTT	CASSQGQDNSPLHF
TRBV30	.	TRBJ2-7	.	TGTGCCTGGAGTGTTCGGACAGATTTCCCCTACGAGCAGTACTTC	CAWSVRTDFPYEQYF
TRBV4-3	TRBD2	TRBJ2-1	once	TGCGCCAGCAGCCAACCTAGCGGAGGACACAATGAGCAGTTCTTC	CASSQPSGGHNEQFF
TRBV14	.	TRBJ1-1	.	TGTGCCAGCAGCCATCAGGGGAGTGCTGAAGCTTTCTTT	CASSHQGSAEAFF
TRBV18	.	TRBJ1-1	.	TGTGCCAGCTCACCAACAGGGACTGAAGCTTTCTTT	CASSPTGTEAFF
TRBV15	TRBD1	TRBJ1-2	.	TGTGCCACCAGCAGGACCCGGACAGGGGACTTGGAGGGCTACACCTTC	CATSRTRTGDLEGYTF
TRBV19	.	TRBJ2-1	.	TGTGCCAGTAGTACCAACAGGGTTTATGGCAATGAGCAGTTCTTC	CASSTNRVYGNEQFF
TRBV30	.	TRBJ1-1	.	TGTGCTTATAAATGGGGGGTGGACACTGAAGCTTTCTTT	CAYKWGVDTEAFF
TRBV3-1/TRBV3-2	.	TRBJ1-1	.	TGTGCCAGCAGCCAAATGCGGAACACTGAAGCTTTCTTT	CASSQMRNTEAFF
TRBV5-1	TRBD2	TRBJ2-5	.	TGCGCCAGCACCTTTAGCGGGAGGGCCGAAGAGACCCAGTACTTC	CASTFSGRAEETQYF